These 24 T cell receptor beta chains originate from one sample sequenced in a study of T cell clonality in common variable immunodeficiency. This table comes from immunoSEQ multiplex PCR, and its TCRdb copy is limited to in-frame clones, with some not included. This sample carries about 37,000 clones, none of them present only once. The sample consisted of peripheral blood mononuclear cells. The source is a person between 18 and 75 years old in good health.

This clone was seen at least ten times. Coverage ceases 3 residues before the CDR3 finishes, and the germline J gene fills in the end. V gene TRBV28 combines with J gene TRBJ2-7; perhaps TRBD2 as D (5 bases). The CDR3 has 15 amino acids. Trimming cost V 3 bases and J 4 bases, with 16 bases left between them. CDR1 and CDR2 (germline): MDHEN, SYDVKM. Incomplete CDR3 DNA: TGTGCCAGCAGTTTGCCTAGAGCGGTTCAATACGAG. It yields the protein CASSLPRAVQYE. Given in full, the CDR3 is CASSLPRAVQYEQYF.

This clone was seen ten or more times. The missing CDR3 end, 3 residues past where the read stops, is filled in from the germline J gene. The rearrangement uses TRBV18 and TRBJ2-2; 7 nucleotides align to TRBD1. This CDR3 is 16 amino acids long. Germline V gene lookup returns CDR1 KGHSH and CDR2 LQKENI. The junction had 10 bases not matched to a gene; V was cut back by 4 bases and J by 5 bases. The CDR3 DNA, read in part, is TGTGCCAGCTCACGCTCGAGGGGGCGAGGGACCGGGGAG. It is translated as CASSRSRGRGTGE. The CDR3 reads in full as CASSRSRGRGTGELFF. The variable domain in full, completed from reference TRBV18 and TRBJ2-2, reads NAGVMQNPRHLVRRRGQEARLRCSPMKGHSHVYWYRQLPEEGLKFMVYLQKENIIDESGMPKERFSAEFPKEGPSILRIQQVVRGDSAAYFCASSRSRGRGTGELFFGEGSRLTVL.

This clone was observed many times. Read sequence stops 3 residues before the CDR3 end, and the germline J gene provides the missing end. V usage is TRBV6-4 and J usage is TRBJ2-1; 12 bases agree with TRBD2. The CDR3 sequence is 16 residues long. The trim removed 6 bases at V and 8 bases at J, leaving 11 bases unmatched. CDR1 is MRHNA and CDR2 is SNTAGT in the germline V gene. The CDR3 here is CASRLELAGGIHEQFF. The sequenced CDR3 bases are TGTGCCAGCAGGTTAGAACTAGCGGGAGGTATACATGAG.

This clone was found many times. The read ends 3 residues early relative to the CDR3; the germline J gene fills the gap. This chain joins TRBV7-2 and TRBJ1-2, with unresolved D. This CDR3 has 14 residues. V lost 3 bases, J lost 7 bases, and 15 bases lay in between. CDR1 and CDR2 from the germline V gene are SGHTA and FQGNSA. The CDR3 DNA, read in part, is TGTGCCAGCAGCTTGACCAGGCGCTCCCCTGGC. It is translated as CASSLTRRSPG. The entire CDR3 protein is CASSLTRRSPGYTF.

In this sample, this clone turned up many times. The read is 3 residues too short to cover the CDR3 end, so that end is filled in from the germline J gene. The identical CDR3 is also encoded by other nucleotide sequences in the sample. V gene TRBV6-1 combines with J gene TRBJ2-6; D is possibly TRBD1 (5 bases). Trimming shortened V by 1 base and J by 1 base, and 8 bases separated the two germline ends. The CDR3 runs 16 residues. In germline, CDR1 is MNHNS, CDR2 SASEGT. CDR3 bases read: TGTGCCAGCAGTGAAGGGGGCGGATCTGGGGCCAACGTC. Translated: CASSEGGGSGANV. The complete CDR3 sequence is CASSEGGGSGANVLTF.

This clone appeared many times. The read ends 3 residues early relative to the CDR3; the germline J gene fills the gap. The V and J genes are TRBV7-2 and TRBJ2-1; TRBD2 matches at 7 bases. The CDR3 runs 14 residues. J gave up 0 bases and V 6 bases, and 2 bases lay outside the gene matches. Germline CDR1 and CDR2: SGHTA and FQGNSA. CDR3 DNA (partial): TGTGCCAGCAGGGGCGGGAGCTCCTACAATGAG. Amino acid sequence: CASRGGSSYNE. The CDR3 reads in full as CASRGGSSYNEQFF. Using reference TRBV7-2 and TRBJ2-1 for the parts outside the CDR3, the full variable domain is GAGVSQSPSNKVTEKGKDVELRCDPISGHTALYWYRQSLGQGLEFLIYFQGNSAPDKSGLPSDRFSAERTGGSVSTLTIQRTQQEDSAVYLCASRGGSSYNEQFFGPGTRLTVL.

This clone was seen many times. From the germline J gene comes the end of the CDR3, since the read stops 3 residues before it. This sequence joins TRBV28 and TRBJ2-1, with TRBD2 identical over 11 bases. There are 16 residues in the CDR3. V shed 7 bases, J shed 2 bases, and the junction held 7 bases outside the gene matches. Germline lookup yields CDR1 MDHEN and CDR2 SYDVKM. The CDR3 here is CASTHRLAGTYNEQFF. CDR3 DNA, as far as it was read: TGTGCCAGCACCCACCGACTAGCGGGAACCTACAATGAG.

This clone has ten or more counts. The CDR3 end lies 3 residues beyond the end of the read and is filled in from the germline J gene. V and J are TRBV5-4 and TRBJ1-2, with 9 bases that match TRBD1. There are 13 residues in the CDR3. Germline lookup yields CDR1 SGHNT and CDR2 YYREEE (reference sequence). Incomplete CDR3 DNA: TGTGCCAGCAGCTTACAGGGGGCGACGGGC. Encoded protein: CASSLQGATG. From start to end, the CDR3 is CASSLQGATGYTF.

This clone was seen repeatedly, ten times or more. The read ends 3 residues shy of where the CDR3 ends; the end is completed using the germline J gene. The rearrangement uses TRBV30 and TRBJ2-1; 7 nucleotides match TRBD2. CDR1 GTSNPN and CDR2 SVGIG come from the germline V gene (reference sequence). V was pared by 5 bases and J by 5 bases, with 9 bases of the junction left unmatched. The CDR3 consists of 14 residues. The CDR3 DNA, read in part, is TGTGCCTGGGATTGGGCTAGCGGTAACAATGAG. Protein: CAWDWASGNNE. In full, the CDR3 is CAWDWASGNNEQFF.

This clone showed up many times. Within the sample, other DNA sequences also encode this same CDR3. This CDR3 is CASSLGQGVVYTF. CDR3 DNA, as far as it was read: TGCGCCAGCAGCTTGGGACAGGGGGTCGTC. The rearrangement links TRBV5-1 to TRBJ1-2, with 9 bases identical to TRBD1. With the read ending 3 residues before the CDR3 end, the germline J gene is used to fill in that end. The CDR3 is made up of 13 amino acids. Germline V CDR1 and CDR2: SGHRS, YFSETQ.

This clone was recorded many times. The read falls 3 residues short of the CDR3 end, and the missing part is taken from the germline J gene. The rearrangement joins TRBV28 to TRBJ2-5; 7 bases align to TRBD1. V lost 4 bases, J lost 5 bases, and 13 bases stayed unmatched. The CDR3 contains 16 residues. From germline, CDR1 is MDHEN and CDR2 SYDVKM. CDR3 DNA, as far as it was read: TGTGCCAGCAGTTCCCCCTGGGCAGGGGGTGGGGAGACC. Translation: CASSSPWAGGGET. In full, the CDR3 is CASSSPWAGGGETQYF.

This clone was recorded at least ten times. Read coverage stops 3 residues before the CDR3 terminus; the germline J gene supplies the remainder. J is TRBJ2-1 and V is TRBV28; 9 nucleotides line up with TRBD2. The CDR3 is 16 residues long. Germline CDR1 MDHEN, CDR2 SYDVKM. The V segment lost 2 bases and the J segment 3 bases; nucleotides outside the gene matches: 5. The CDR3: CASSLSSGRNYNEQFF. CDR3 DNA (partial): TGTGCCAGCAGTTTAAGTAGCGGGAGAAACTACAATGAG. The whole variable domain, filled in from reference TRBV28 and TRBJ2-1, reads DVKVTQSSRYLVKRTGEKVFLECVQDMDHENMFWYRQDPGLGLRLIYFSYDVKMKEKGDIPEGYSVSREKKERFSLILESASTNQTSMYLCASSLSSGRNYNEQFFGPGTRLTVL.

This clone occurred many times. The observed sequence ends 3 residues before the CDR3 terminus, with the missing tail filled in from the germline J gene. This sequence joins TRBV7-2 and TRBJ2-1; TRBD1 matches 7 bases. After removal of 5 bases from V and 0 bases from J, the junction contained 1 base not matched to a gene. CDR1 is SGHTA, CDR2 FQGNSA, per germline. This CDR3 spans 14 amino acids. CDR3 amino acids: CASSRDSSYNEQFF. CDR3 DNA, as far as it was read: TGTGCCAGCAGCCGGGACAGCTCCTACAATGAG.

This clone was observed many times. The read ends 3 residues shy of where the CDR3 ends; the end is completed using the germline J gene. V is TRBV4-1 and J is TRBJ1-2; TRBD1 aligns across 11 bases. CDR1 and CDR2 from the germline V gene are MGHRA and YSYEKL. The CDR3 runs to 15 residues. The sequenced part of the CDR3 DNA is TGCGCCAGCAGCCAAAGCCGGGACAGGGGGTTCGGC. As protein: CASSQSRDRGFG. The CDR3 in full is CASSQSRDRGFGYTF.

This clone was observed many times. The read finishes 3 residues shy of the CDR3 end, and the germline J gene is used to complete it. The chain joins TRBV28 to TRBJ2-7, with D possibly matching TRBD1 (6 bases). The CDR3 has 13 residues. Trimming removed 5 bases at V and 1 base at J, with 9 bases between. Germline lookup yields CDR1 MDHEN and CDR2 SYDVKM. The CDR3 DNA, read in part, is TGTGCCAGCAGTCCGGGACATTCCTACGAG. Its protein product is CASSPGHSYE. The full CDR3 protein reads CASSPGHSYEQYF.

This clone was found many times. Sequencing ends 3 residues short of the CDR3 end; the germline J gene provides the rest. The chain employs TRBV18 and TRBJ2-3; D possibly corresponds to TRBD2 (5 bases). This CDR3 contains 13 residues. The germline V and J ends were trimmed by 0 bases and 7 bases, with 8 bases remaining between them. Germline CDR1 KGHSH, CDR2 LQKENI. The sequenced CDR3 bases are TGTGCCAGCTCACCACCCGGACTTAATACG. This encodes CASSPPGLNT. The complete CDR3 sequence is CASSPPGLNTQYF.

This clone was picked up a small number of times. Relative to the germline gene, one junction end is altered; a read error may explain this. The read halts 3 residues ahead of the CDR3 end, with the missing end drawn from the germline J gene. The sample contains more than one DNA sequence encoding this CDR3. The rearrangement joins TRBV20-1 to TRBJ1-3; unclear D gene. The CDR3 sequence is 13 residues long. The germline CDR1 and CDR2 sequences are DFQATT and SNEGSKA (reference sequence). This CDR3 reads CSARGAAKNTIYF. The CDR3 bases that were read are TGCAGTGCTAGAGGCGCGGCGAAAAACACT.

This clone was recorded many times. The CDR3 goes on 3 residues after the read ends, and that part is filled in from the germline J gene. The chain recombines TRBV18 with TRBJ2-1; D may be TRBD1 (6 bases). Per the germline V gene, CDR1 is KGHSH and CDR2 is LQKENI. The V gene lost 5 bases and the J gene lost 3 bases, with 11 bases spanning the gap. The CDR3 totals 14 residues. The CDR3 region is CASSLQGYYNEQFF. Incomplete CDR3 DNA: TGTGCCAGCTCATTACAGGGATACTACAATGAG.

This clone occurred many times. The read ends 3 residues early relative to the CDR3; the germline J gene fills the gap. The genes are TRBV5-4 and TRBJ1-1, with TRBD1 matching over 9 bases. CDR1 SGHNT and CDR2 YYREEE come from the germline V gene (reference sequence). This CDR3 region has 13 residues. V was pared by 4 bases and J by 6 bases, with 4 bases of the junction left unmatched. CDR3 region: CASSATGGSEAFF. CDR3 bases read: TGTGCCAGCAGCGCTACAGGGGGCTCTGAA.

This clone was detected ten times or more. Read coverage stops 3 residues before the CDR3 terminus; the germline J gene supplies the remainder. The rearrangement uses TRBV5-1 and TRBJ1-4, with 8 bases fitting TRBD1. Germline CDR1 SGHRS, CDR2 YFSETQ. The length of the CDR3 is 14 residues. Trimming removed 4 bases from V and 7 bases from J; junction bases left unmatched: 6. Partial CDR3 DNA: TGCGCCAGCAGCCTAGGGGACAGGTCTGAAAAA. Translated, it gives CASSLGDRSEK. The whole CDR3 sequence is CASSLGDRSEKLFF.

This clone was counted ten times or more. The read stops 3 residues short of the end of the CDR3; the missing end is completed from the germline J gene. The rearrangement links TRBV7-9 to TRBJ1-1; D call uncertain. The CDR3 is made up of 14 amino acids. From germline, CDR1 is SEHNR and CDR2 FQNEAQ (reference sequence). Trimming stripped 5 bases from V and 2 bases from J, with 12 bases between. The DNA read from the CDR3 is TGTGCCAGCAGCCGACATTCCCGTAACACTGAA. It codes for CASSRHSRNTE. The entire CDR3 reads CASSRHSRNTEAFF.

In the case of this clone: The read gets to within 3 residues of the CDR3 end, and the germline J gene fills in the rest. The chain joins TRBV6-4 to TRBJ2-5; 7 bases line up with TRBD2. The CDR3 is 19 amino acids. Trimming cost V 2 bases and J 5 bases; bases outside gene matches: 20. Per the germline V gene, CDR1 is MRHNA and CDR2 is SNTAGT. CDR3 protein: CASSDLTLTSVRGRETQYF. Incomplete CDR3 DNA: TGTGCCAGCAGTGACCTCACTTTAACTAGCGTGAGGGGCCGGGAGACC.

This clone showed up many times. Read data end 3 residues before the CDR3 end; the end is taken from the germline J gene. The rearrangement joins TRBV10-3 to TRBJ2-1, with a weak D call TRBD2 (5 bases). CDR1 and CDR2 (germline): ENHRY, SYGVKD. The CDR3 spans 14 residues. The ends were cut back, 2 bases at V and 4 bases at J, with 9 bases in the middle. Incomplete CDR3 DNA: TGTGCCATCAGTGAGCGAGACTATTACAATGAG. It codes for CAISERDYYNE. The full-length CDR3 reads as CAISERDYYNEQFF.

This clone has ten or more counts. Read data end 3 residues before the CDR3 end; the end is taken from the germline J gene. The chain links TRBV4-2 to TRBJ2-1, with 12 bases fitting TRBD2. Germline V lookup: CDR1 LGHNA, CDR2 YNFKEQ. V was clipped by 1 base and J by 7 bases; unmatched bases: 5. This CDR3 has 16 residues. The CDR3 loop reads CASSQVTSGSYNEQFF. CDR3 bases read: TGTGCCAGCAGCCAAGTGACTAGCGGGAGTTATAATGAG.